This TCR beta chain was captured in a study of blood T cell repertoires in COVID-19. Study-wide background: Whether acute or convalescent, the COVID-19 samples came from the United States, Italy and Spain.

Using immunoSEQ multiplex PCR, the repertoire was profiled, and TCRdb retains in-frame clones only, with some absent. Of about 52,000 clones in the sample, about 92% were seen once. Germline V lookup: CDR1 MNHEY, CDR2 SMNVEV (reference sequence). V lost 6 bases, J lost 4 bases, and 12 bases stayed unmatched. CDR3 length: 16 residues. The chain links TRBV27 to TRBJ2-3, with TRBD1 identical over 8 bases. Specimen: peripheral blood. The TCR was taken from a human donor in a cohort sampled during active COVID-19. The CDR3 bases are TGTGCCAGCAGCCTTGCAGGGGGCGCTTGGGCAGATACGCAGTATTTT. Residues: CASSLAGGAWADTQYF.